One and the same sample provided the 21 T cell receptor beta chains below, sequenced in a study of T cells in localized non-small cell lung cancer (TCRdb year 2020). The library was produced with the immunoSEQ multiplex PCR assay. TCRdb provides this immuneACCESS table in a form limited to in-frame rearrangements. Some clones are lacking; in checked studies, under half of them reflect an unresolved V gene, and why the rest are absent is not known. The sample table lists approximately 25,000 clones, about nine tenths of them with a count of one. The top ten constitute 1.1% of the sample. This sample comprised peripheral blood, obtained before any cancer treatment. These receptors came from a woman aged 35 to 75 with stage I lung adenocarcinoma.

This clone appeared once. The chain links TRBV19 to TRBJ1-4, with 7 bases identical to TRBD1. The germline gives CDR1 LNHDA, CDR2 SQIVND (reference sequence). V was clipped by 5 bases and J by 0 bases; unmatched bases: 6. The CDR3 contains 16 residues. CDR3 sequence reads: CASSLRQGSTNEKLFF. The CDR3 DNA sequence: TGTGCCAGTAGTCTCCGACAGGGCTCAACTAATGAAAAACTGTTTTTT.

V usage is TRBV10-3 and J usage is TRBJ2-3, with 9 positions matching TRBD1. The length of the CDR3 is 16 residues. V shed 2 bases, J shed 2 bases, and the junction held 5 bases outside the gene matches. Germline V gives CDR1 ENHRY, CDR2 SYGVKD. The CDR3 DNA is TGTGCCATCAGTGAGGGGGACAGGGAAATCACAGATACGCAGTATTTT. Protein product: CAISEGDREITDTQYF.

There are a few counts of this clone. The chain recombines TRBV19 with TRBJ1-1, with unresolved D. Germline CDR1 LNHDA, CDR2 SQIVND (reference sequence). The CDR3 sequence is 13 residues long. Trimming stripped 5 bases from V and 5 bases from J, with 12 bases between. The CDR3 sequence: CASSLQYDTEAFF. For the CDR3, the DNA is TGTGCCAGTAGTCTTCAATATGATACTGAAGCTTTCTTT.

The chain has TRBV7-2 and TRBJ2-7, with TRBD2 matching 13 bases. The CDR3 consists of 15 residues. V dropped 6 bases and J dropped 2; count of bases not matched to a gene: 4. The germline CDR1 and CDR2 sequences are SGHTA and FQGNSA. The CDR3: CASSTSGRVAYEQYF. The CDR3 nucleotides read TGTGCCAGCAGTACTAGCGGGAGGGTGGCCTACGAGCAGTACTTC.

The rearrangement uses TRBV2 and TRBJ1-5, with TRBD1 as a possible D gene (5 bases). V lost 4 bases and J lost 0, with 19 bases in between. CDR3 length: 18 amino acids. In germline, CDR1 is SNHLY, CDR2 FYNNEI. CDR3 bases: TGTGCCAGCAGTGTGCCGGGGCAGGGTAACCCTAGCAATCAGCCCCAGCATTTT. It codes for CASSVPGQGNPSNQPQHF.

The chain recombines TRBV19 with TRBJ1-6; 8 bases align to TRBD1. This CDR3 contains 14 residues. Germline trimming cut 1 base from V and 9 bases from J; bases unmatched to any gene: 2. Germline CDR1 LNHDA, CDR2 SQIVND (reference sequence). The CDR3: CASSIGQGISPLHF. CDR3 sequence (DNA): TGTGCCAGTAGTATAGGACAGGGGATTTCACCCCTCCACTTT.

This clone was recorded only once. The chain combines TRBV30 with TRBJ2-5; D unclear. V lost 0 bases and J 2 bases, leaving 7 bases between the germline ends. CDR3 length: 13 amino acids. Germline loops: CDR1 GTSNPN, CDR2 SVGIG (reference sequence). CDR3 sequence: CAWSVISQETQYF. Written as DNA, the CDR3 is TGTGCCTGGAGTGTAATATCACAAGAGACCCAGTACTTC.

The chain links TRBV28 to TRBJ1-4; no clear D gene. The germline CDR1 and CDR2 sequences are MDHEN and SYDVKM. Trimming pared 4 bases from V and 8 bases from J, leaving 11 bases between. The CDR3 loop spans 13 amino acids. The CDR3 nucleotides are TGTGCCAGCAGTTCTATGGTTGGAGAAAAACTGTTTTTT. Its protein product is CASSSMVGEKLFF.

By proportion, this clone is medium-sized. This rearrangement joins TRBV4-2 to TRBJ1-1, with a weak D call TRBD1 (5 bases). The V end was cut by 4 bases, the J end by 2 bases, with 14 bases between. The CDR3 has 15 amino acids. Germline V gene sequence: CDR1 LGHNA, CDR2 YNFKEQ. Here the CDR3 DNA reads TGTGCCAGCAGCCCCGGGACCTGGGAAAACACTGAAGCTTTCTTT. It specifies CASSPGTWENTEAFF.

Here the CDR3 DNA reads TGTGCCAGTAGTGCCTCGGAGGGAACTAATGAAAAACTGTTTTTT. Its protein product is CASSASEGTNEKLFF. V usage is TRBV19 and J usage is TRBJ1-4, with D uncertain. The CDR3 is 15 residues long. The V and J ends lost 5 bases and 1 base respectively, with 11 bases between them. Germline-derived CDR1 and CDR2 are LNHDA and SQIVND (reference sequence).

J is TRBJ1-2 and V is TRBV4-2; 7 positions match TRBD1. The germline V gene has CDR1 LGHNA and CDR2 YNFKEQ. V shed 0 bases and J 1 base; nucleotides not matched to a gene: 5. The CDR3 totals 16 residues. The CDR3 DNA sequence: TGTGCCAGCAGCCAAGATAAGGGGGCCTTTAACTATGGCTACACCTTC. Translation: CASSQDKGAFNYGYTF.

The chain's CDR3 is CASADTGGETQYF. CDR3 in DNA: TGTGCCAGCGCCGATACAGGGGGGGAGACCCAGTACTTC. This rearrangement joins TRBV7-2 to TRBJ2-5; 8 bases align to TRBD1. V was pared by 8 bases and J by 5 bases, with 7 bases of the junction left unmatched. The CDR3 is made up of 13 amino acids. Germline assignment: CDR1 SGHTA and CDR2 FQGNSA. The full variable domain, with the rest looked up from reference TRBV7-2 and TRBJ2-5, is GAGVSQSPSNKVTEKGKDVELRCDPISGHTALYWYRQSLGQGLEFLIYFQGNSAPDKSGLPSDRFSAERTGGSVSTLTIQRTQQEDSAVYLCASADTGGETQYFGPGTRLLVL.

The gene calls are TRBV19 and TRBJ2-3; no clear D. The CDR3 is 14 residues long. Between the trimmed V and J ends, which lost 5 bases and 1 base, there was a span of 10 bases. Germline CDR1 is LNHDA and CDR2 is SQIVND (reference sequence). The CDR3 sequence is CASSSAPGTDTQYF. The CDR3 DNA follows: TGTGCCAGTAGTTCGGCCCCTGGCACAGATACGCAGTATTTT.

The CDR3 is CASSLDPGSNWPQHF. The CDR3, as DNA: TGTGCCAGCAGCCTTGACCCAGGGAGTAATTGGCCCCAGCATTTT. This sequence joins TRBV7-2 and TRBJ1-5; tentative D call: TRBD1 (5 bases). Trimming pared 5 bases from V and 9 bases from J, leaving 20 bases between. The CDR3 has 15 residues. Germline V CDR1 and CDR2: SGHTA, FQGNSA.

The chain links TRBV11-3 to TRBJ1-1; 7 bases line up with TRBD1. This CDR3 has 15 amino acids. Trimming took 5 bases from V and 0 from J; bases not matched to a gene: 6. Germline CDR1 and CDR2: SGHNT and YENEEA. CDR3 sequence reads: CASSDRQGMNTEAFF. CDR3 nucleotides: TGTGCCAGCAGCGATAGACAGGGCATGAACACTGAAGCTTTCTTT.

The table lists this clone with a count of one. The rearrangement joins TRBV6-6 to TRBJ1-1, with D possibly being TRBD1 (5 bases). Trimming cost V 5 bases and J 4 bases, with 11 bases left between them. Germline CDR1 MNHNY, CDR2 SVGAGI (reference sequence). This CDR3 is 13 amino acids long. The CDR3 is CASSRSGATEAFF. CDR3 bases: TGTGCCAGCAGTCGCAGCGGGGCCACTGAAGCTTTCTTT.

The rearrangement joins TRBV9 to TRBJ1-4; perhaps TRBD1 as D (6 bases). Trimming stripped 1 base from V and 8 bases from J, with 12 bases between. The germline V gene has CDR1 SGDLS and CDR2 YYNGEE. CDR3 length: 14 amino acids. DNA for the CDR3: TGTGCCAGCAGCGTAATAACAGGGCGGGAAAAACTGTTTTTT. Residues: CASSVITGREKLFF.

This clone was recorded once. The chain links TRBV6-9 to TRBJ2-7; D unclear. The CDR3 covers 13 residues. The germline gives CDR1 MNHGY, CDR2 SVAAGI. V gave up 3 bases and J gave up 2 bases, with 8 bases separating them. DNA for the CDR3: TGTGCCAGCAGTTACGGACCGACCTACGAGCAGTACTTC. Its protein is CASSYGPTYEQYF.

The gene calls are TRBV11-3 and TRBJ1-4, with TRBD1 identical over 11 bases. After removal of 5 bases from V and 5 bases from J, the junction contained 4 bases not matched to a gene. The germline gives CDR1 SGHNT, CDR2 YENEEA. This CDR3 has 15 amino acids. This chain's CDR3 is CASSRGTGGNEKLFF. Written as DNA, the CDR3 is TGTGCCAGCAGCCGCGGGACAGGGGGAAATGAAAAACTGTTTTTT.

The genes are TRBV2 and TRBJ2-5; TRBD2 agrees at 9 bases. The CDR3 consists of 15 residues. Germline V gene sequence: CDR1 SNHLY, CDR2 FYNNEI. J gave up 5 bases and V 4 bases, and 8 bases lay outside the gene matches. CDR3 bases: TGTGCCAGCAGTGCGTTAGCGGGAGCTCGCGAGACCCAGTACTTC. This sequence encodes CASSALAGARETQYF.

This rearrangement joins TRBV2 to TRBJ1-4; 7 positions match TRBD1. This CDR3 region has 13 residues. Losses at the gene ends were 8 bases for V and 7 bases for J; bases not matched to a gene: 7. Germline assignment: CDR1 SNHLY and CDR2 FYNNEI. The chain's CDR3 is CASSRGLAEKLFF. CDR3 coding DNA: TGTGCCAGCTCGAGGGGGCTTGCTGAAAAACTGTTTTTT.